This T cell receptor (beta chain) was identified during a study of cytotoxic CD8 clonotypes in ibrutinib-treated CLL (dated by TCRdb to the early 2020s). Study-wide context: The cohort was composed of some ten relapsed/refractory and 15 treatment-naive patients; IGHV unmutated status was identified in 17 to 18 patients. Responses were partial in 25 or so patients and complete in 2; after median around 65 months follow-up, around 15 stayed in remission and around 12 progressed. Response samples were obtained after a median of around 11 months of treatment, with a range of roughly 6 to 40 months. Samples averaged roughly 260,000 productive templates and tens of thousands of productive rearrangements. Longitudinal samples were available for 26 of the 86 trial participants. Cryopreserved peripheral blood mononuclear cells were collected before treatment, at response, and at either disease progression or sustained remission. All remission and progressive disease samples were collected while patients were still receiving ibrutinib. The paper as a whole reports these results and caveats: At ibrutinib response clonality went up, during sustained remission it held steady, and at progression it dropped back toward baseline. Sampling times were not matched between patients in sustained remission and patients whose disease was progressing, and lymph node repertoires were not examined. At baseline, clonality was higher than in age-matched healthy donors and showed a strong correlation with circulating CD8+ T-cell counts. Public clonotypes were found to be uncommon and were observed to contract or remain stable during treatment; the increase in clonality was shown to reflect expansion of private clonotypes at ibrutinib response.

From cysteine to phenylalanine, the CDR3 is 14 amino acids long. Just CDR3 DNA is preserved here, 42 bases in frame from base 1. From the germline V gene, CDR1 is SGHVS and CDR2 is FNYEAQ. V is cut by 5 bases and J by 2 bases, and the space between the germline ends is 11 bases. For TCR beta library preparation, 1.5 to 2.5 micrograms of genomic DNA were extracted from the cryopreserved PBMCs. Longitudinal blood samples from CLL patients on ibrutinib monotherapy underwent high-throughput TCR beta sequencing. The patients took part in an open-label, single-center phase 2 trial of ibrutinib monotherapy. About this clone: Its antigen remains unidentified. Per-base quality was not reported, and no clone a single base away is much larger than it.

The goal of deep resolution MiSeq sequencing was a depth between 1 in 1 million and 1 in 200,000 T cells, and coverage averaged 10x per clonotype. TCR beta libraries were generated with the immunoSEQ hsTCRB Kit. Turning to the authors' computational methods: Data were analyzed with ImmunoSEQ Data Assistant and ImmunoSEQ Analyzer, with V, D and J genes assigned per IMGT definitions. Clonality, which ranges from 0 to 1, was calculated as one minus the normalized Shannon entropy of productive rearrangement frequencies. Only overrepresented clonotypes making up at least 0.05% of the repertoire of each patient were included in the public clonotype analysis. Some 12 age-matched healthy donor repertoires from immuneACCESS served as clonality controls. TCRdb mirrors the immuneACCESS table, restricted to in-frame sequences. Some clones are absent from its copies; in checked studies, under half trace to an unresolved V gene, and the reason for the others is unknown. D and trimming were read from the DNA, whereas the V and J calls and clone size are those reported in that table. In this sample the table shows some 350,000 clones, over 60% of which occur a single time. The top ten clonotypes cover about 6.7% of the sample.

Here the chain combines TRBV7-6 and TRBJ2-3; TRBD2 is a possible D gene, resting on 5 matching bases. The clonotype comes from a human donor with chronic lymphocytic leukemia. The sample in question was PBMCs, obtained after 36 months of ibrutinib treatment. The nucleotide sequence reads TGTGCCAGCAGCGAGGGTAGCGTCACAGATACGCAGTATTTT. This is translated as CASSEGSVTDTQYF.